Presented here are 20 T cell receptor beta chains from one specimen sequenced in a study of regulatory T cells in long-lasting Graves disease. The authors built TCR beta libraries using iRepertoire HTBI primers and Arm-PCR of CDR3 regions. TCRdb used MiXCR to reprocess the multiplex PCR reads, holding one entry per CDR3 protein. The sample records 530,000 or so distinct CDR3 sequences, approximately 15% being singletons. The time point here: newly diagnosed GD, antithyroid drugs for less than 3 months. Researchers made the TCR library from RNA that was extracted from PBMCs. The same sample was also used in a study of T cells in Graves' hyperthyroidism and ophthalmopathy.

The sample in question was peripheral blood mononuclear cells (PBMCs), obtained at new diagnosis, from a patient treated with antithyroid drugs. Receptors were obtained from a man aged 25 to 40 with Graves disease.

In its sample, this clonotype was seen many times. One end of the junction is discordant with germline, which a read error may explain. CDR3 sequence reads: CASSSILVWGRHSHEQYF. The CDR3 DNA reads as TGTGCCAGCAGTTCCATCCTGGTCTGGGGCCGACACTCCCACGAGCAGTACTTC. The chain is built from TRBV7-3 and TRBJ2-7; weak D call: TRBD1 (5 bases). CDR1 is SGHTA and CDR2 is FQGTGA in the germline V gene. The CDR3 has 18 amino acids. Using reference TRBV7-3 and TRBJ2-7 for the parts outside the CDR3, the full variable domain is GAGVSQTPSNKVTEKGKYVELRCDPISGHTALYWYRQSLGQGPEFLIYFQGTGAADDSGLPNDRFFAVRPEGSVSTLKIQRTERGDSAVYLCASSSILVWGRHSHEQYFGPGTRLTVT.

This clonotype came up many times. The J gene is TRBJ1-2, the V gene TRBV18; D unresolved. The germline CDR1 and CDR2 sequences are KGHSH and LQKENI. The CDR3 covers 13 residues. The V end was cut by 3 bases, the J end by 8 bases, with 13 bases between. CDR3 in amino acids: CASSPTERRGYTF. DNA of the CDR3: TGTGCCAGCTCACCGACGGAAAGACGGGGCTACACCTTC.

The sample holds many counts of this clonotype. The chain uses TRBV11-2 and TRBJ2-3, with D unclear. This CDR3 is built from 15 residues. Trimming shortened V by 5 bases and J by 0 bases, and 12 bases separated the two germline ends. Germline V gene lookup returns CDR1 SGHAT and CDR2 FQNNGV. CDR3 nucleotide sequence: TGTGCCAGCAGCCCCAGAGGTTCTAGCACAGATACGCAGTATTTT. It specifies CASSPRGSSTDTQYF. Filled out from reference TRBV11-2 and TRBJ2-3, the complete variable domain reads EAGVAQSPRYKIIEKRQSVAFWCNPISGHATLYWYQQILGQGPKLLIQFQNNGVVDDSQLPKDRFSAERLKGVDSTLKIQPAKLEDSAVYLCASSPRGSSTDTQYFGPGTRLTVL.

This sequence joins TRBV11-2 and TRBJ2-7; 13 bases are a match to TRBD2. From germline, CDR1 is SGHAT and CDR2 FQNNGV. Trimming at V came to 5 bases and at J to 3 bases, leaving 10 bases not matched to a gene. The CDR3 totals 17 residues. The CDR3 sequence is CASSPPGLAGVVYEQYF. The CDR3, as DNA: TGTGCCAGCAGCCCACCCGGACTAGCGGGAGTCGTCTACGAGCAGTACTTC. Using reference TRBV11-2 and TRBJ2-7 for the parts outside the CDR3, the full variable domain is EAGVAQSPRYKIIEKRQSVAFWCNPISGHATLYWYQQILGQGPKLLIQFQNNGVVDDSQLPKDRFSAERLKGVDSTLKIQPAKLEDSAVYLCASSPPGLAGVVYEQYFGPGTRLTVT.

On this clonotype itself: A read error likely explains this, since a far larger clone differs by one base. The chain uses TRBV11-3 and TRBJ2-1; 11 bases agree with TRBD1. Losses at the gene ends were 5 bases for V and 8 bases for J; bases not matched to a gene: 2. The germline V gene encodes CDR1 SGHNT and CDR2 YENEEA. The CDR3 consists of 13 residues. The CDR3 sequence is CASSPGQGDEQFF. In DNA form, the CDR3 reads TGTGCCAGCAGCCCGGGACAGGGGGATGAGCAGTTCTTC.

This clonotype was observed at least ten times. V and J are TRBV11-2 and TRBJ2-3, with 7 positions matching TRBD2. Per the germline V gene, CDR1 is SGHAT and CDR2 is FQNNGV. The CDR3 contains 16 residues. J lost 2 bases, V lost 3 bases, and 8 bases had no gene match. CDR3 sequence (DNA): TGTGCCAGCAGCTTGGTGAGGACTAGGAACACAGATACGCAGTATTTT. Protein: CASSLVRTRNTDTQYF.

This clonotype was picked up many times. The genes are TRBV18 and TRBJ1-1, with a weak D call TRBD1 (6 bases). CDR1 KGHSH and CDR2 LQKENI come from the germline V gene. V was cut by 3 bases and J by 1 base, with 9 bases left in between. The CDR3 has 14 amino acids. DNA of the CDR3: TGTGCCAGCTCACCGGGACACCGGAACACTGAAGCTTTCTTT. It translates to CASSPGHRNTEAFF. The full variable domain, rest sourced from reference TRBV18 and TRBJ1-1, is NAGVMQNPRHLVRRRGQEARLRCSPMKGHSHVYWYRQLPEEGLKFMVYLQKENIIDESGMPKERFSAEFPKEGPSILRIQQVVRGDSAAYFCASSPGHRNTEAFFGQGTRLTVV.

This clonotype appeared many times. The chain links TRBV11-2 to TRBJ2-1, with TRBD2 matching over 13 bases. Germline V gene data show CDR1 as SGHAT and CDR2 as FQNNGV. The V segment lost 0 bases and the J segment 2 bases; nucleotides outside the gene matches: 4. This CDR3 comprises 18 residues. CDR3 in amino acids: CASSLERTSGSPYNEQFF. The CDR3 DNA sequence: TGTGCCAGCAGCTTAGAACGGACTAGCGGGAGTCCCTACAATGAGCAGTTCTTC.

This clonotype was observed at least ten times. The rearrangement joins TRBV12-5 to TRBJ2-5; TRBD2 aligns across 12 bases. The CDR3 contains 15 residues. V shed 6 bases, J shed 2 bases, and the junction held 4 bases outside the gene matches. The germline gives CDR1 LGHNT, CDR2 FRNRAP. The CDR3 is CASGPGLAGQETQYF. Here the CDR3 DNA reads TGTGCTAGTGGACCTGGACTAGCGGGGCAAGAGACCCAGTACTTC.

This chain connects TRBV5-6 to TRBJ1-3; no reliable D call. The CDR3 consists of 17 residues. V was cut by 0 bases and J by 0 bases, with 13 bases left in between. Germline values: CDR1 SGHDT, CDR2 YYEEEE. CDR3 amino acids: CASSLELWPLSGNTIYF. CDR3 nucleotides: TGTGCCAGCAGCTTGGAATTATGGCCCCTCTCTGGAAACACCATATATTTT.

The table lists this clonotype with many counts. Here the CDR3 DNA reads TGTGCCTGGAGTGGGGGGCCGGGCAATCAGCCCCAGCATTTT. As protein: CAWSGGPGNQPQHF. The chain is built from TRBV30 and TRBJ1-5; D possibly corresponds to TRBD1 (6 bases). The CDR3 spans 14 residues. From germline, CDR1 is GTSNPN and CDR2 SVGIG (reference sequence). V was trimmed by 1 base and J by 2 bases, leaving 9 bases between them.

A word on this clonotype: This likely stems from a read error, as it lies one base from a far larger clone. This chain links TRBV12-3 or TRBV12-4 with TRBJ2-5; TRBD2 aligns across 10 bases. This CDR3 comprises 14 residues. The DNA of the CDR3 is TGTGCCAGCAGCCAGCGGGAGGGATACAATGAGCAGCTCTTC. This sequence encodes CASSQREGYNEQLF.

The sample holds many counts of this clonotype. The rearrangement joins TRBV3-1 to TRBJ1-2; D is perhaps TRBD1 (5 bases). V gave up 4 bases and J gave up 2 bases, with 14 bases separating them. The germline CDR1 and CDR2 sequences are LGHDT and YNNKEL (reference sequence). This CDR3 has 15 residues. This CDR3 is CASSPEWDGNYGYTF. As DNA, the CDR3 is TGTGCCAGCAGCCCAGAGTGGGACGGCAACTATGGCTACACCTTC.

In DNA, the CDR3 is TGTGCCAGTAGTAGAGTTGCCCGGGGGGATGAGCAGTTCTTC. Amino acid sequence: CASSRVARGDEQFF. The V and J genes are TRBV19 and TRBJ2-1; 7 nucleotides align to TRBD2. CDR1 and CDR2 (germline): LNHDA, SQIVND (reference sequence). CDR3 size: 14 residues. V gave up 4 bases and J gave up 8 bases; unmatched junction bases: 8.

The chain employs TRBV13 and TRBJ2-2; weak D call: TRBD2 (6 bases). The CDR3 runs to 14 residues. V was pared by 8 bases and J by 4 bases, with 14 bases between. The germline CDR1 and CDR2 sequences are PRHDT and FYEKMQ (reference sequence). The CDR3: CASRRRGGTGELFF. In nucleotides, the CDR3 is TGTGCCAGCCGAAGGAGGGGAGGCACCGGGGAGCTGTTTTTT.

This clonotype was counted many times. The CDR3 region is CASSLLAGGSSYNEQFF. The CDR3 bases are TGTGCCAGCAGCTTACTAGCGGGAGGGTCTTCCTACAATGAGCAGTTCTTC. The chain employs TRBV11-2 and TRBJ2-1, with 12 bases fitting TRBD2. The V gene end was trimmed by 2 bases and the J gene end by 1 base; junction bases not matched to a gene: 3. Per the germline V gene, CDR1 is SGHAT and CDR2 is FQNNGV. The CDR3 consists of 17 residues. The full variable domain, completed using reference TRBV11-2 and TRBJ2-1, is EAGVAQSPRYKIIEKRQSVAFWCNPISGHATLYWYQQILGQGPKLLIQFQNNGVVDDSQLPKDRFSAERLKGVDSTLKIQPAKLEDSAVYLCASSLLAGGSSYNEQFFGPGTRLTVL.

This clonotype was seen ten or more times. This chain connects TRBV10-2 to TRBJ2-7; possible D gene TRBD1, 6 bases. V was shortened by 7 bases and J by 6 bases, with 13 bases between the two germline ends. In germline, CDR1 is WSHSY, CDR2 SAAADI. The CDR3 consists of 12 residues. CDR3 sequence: CASNNQGSEQYF. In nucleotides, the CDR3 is TGCGCCAGCAACAACCAGGGGTCCGAGCAGTACTTC.

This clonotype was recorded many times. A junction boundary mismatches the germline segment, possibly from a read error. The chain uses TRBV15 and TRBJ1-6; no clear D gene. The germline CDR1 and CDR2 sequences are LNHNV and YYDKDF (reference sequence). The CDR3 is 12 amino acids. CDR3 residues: CATSGENSPLHF. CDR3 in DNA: TGTGCCACCAGCGGAGAGAATTCACCCCTCCACTTT.

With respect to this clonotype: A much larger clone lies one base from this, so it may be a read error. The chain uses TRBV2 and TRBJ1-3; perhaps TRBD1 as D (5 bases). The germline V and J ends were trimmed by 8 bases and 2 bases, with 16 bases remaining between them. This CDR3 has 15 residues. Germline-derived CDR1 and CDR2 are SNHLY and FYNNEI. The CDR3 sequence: CASLYGTHPGNTIYF. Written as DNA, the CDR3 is TGTGCCAGCCTATACGGGACCCACCCTGGAAACACCATATATTTT.

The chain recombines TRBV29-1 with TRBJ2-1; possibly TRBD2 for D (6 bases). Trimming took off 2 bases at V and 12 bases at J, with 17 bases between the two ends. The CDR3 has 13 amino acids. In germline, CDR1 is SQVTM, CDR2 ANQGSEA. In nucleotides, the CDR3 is TGCAGCGTTGAAAGCATGGCCCGGGGAGGGCAGTTCTTC. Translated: CSVESMARGGQFF.